The 8 T cell receptor beta chains presented below share a single source sample, sequenced in a study of monozygotic twins with inflammatory bowel disease. Each CDR3 protein gets one entry in TCRdb, which reprocessed the 5' RACE reads and gives no DNA. The table counts about 330,000 distinct CDR3 sequences; around 2% lies in the top ten. Sequenced material: blood. These receptors originate from a human donor with ulcerative colitis or Crohn's disease, or a healthy co-twin of an affected twin (not recorded which).

The chain uses TRBV7-2 and TRBJ2-3. The CDR3 is 12 amino acids. From germline, CDR1 is SGHTA and CDR2 FQGNSA. This CDR3 reads CASSSQLNTQYF. The variable domain in full, completed from reference TRBV7-2 and TRBJ2-3, reads GAGVSQSPSNKVTEKGKDVELRCDPISGHTALYWYRQSLGQGLEFLIYFQGNSAPDKSGLPSDRFSAERTGGSVSTLTIQRTQQEDSAVYLCASSSQLNTQYFGPGTRLTVL.

The chain carries TRBV6-1 and TRBJ1-5. The CDR3 sequence is 12 residues long. Germline V gene lookup returns CDR1 MNHNS and CDR2 SASEGT. The CDR3 spells CASFEGNQPQHF.

J is TRBJ2-2 and V is TRBV18. The CDR3 totals 14 residues. CDR1 is KGHSH and CDR2 is LQKENI in the germline V gene. The CDR3 here is CASSPPDRPGELFF.

V usage is TRBV7-9 and J usage is TRBJ1-4; TCRdb returns TRBD1, unconfirmable since there is no DNA. Germline-derived CDR1 and CDR2 are SEHNR and FQNEAQ (reference sequence). This CDR3 is built from 14 residues. CDR3 region: CASRNRGTNEKLFF.

This chain links TRBV7-9 with TRBJ1-5. Germline loops: CDR1 SEHNR, CDR2 FQNEAQ (reference sequence). This CDR3 has 13 amino acids. The CDR3 is CASSLPGNQPQHF.

The chain is built from TRBV27 and TRBJ2-3. CDR3 length: 14 amino acids. Germline-derived CDR1 and CDR2 are MNHEY and SMNVEV (reference sequence). CDR3 residues: CASSFQLRTDRQYF.

The V and J genes are TRBV12-3 or TRBV12-4 and TRBJ2-7; TCRdb designates TRBD1, a call that cannot be tested without DNA. This CDR3 contains 15 residues. CDR3 sequence reads: CASSPPTGSNYEQYF.

The CDR3 protein is CASSQVVAGGSDTQYF. V gene TRBV4-3 combines with J gene TRBJ2-3; TCRdb's D call of TRBD2 is untestable without DNA. Per the germline V gene, CDR1 is LGHNA and CDR2 is YSLEER. The CDR3 totals 16 residues.